The next 8 T cell receptor beta chains were all read from a single sample in a study of blood T cell repertoires in COVID-19. The protocol was immunoSEQ multiplex PCR, while the TCRdb copy is restricted to in-frame clones and leaves out a portion. Seen here are 200,000 to 250,000 clones, roughly 87% observed once, and the top ten hold roughly 3%. Sequencing was performed on peripheral blood. Receptor source: a man younger than 35 with active or convalescent COVID-19.

The rearrangement uses TRBV2 and TRBJ1-2; D remains unclear. The CDR3 runs to 14 residues. Germline V CDR1 and CDR2: SNHLY, FYNNEI. V dropped 1 base and J dropped 1 base, with 7 bases sitting between them. CDR3 in DNA: TGTGCCAGCAGTGAAGACAGCTTTAACTATGGCTACACCTTC. It translates to CASSEDSFNYGYTF.

The V call is TRBV9, the J call TRBJ2-1; 7 positions match TRBD2. Trimming took 3 bases from V and 6 from J; bases not matched to a gene: 6. This CDR3 comprises 14 residues. Germline-derived CDR1 and CDR2 are SGDLS and YYNGEE. The CDR3, as DNA: TGTGCCAGCAGCGCGACTAGCTTTAGCAATGAGCAGTTCTTC. As protein: CASSATSFSNEQFF. The entire variable domain, with the rest obtained from reference TRBV9 and TRBJ2-1, is as follows: DSGVTQTPKHLITATGQRVTLRCSPRSGDLSVYWYQQSLDQGLQFLIQYYNGEERAKGNILERFSAQQFPDLHSELNLSSLELGDSALYFCASSATSFSNEQFFGPGTRLTVL.

The rearrangement links TRBV7-3 to TRBJ2-2; 12 bases line up with TRBD2. This CDR3 has 17 residues. The J segment lost 1 base and the V segment lost 2 bases, leaving 2 bases of the junction unmatched. The V gene's germline CDR1 is SGHTA and CDR2 FQGTGA. This chain's CDR3 is CASSLLAGGVNTGELFF. Here the CDR3 DNA reads TGTGCCAGCAGCTTACTAGCGGGAGGGGTGAACACCGGGGAGCTGTTTTTT.

J is TRBJ2-3 and V is TRBV10-3; 9 bases are shared with TRBD1. The V and J ends lost 3 bases and 4 bases, in that order; junction bases with no gene match: 8. Germline V lookup: CDR1 ENHRY, CDR2 SYGVKD. The CDR3 runs to 16 residues. The chain's CDR3 is CAISEYPRQGADTQYF. The CDR3 DNA reads TGTGCCATCAGTGAATATCCGCGACAGGGGGCAGATACGCAGTATTTT.

The chain recombines TRBV25-1 with TRBJ1-1; 9 bases are a match to TRBD1. The germline CDR1 and CDR2 sequences are MGHDK and SYGVNS. CDR3 length: 13 residues. V shed 7 bases, J shed 4 bases, and the junction held 4 bases outside the gene matches. The CDR3 reads CASKQGAGTEAFF. The CDR3 DNA reads TGTGCCAGCAAACAGGGGGCAGGCACTGAAGCTTTCTTT.

The V and J genes are TRBV19 and TRBJ2-7; 11 bases are shared with TRBD1. The V gene's germline CDR1 is LNHDA and CDR2 SQIVND (reference sequence). J was trimmed by 0 bases and V by 5 bases; bases with no gene match: 3. The CDR3 loop spans 15 amino acids. The CDR3, as DNA: TGTGCCAGTAGTTCGGGGACAGGGGGCTCCTACGAGCAGTACTTC. Translating gives CASSSGTGGSYEQYF.

The chain carries TRBV6-5 and TRBJ2-1; the match to TRBD2 covers 7 bases. The junction had 11 bases not matched to a gene; V was cut back by 7 bases and J by 8 bases. The CDR3 extends over 14 amino acids. CDR1 is MNHEY, CDR2 SVGAGI, per germline. In DNA, the CDR3 is TGTGCCAGCAATCCGGGGAGAGCGGGACATGAGCAGTTCTTC. This translates into CASNPGRAGHEQFF.

The V gene is TRBV18, the J gene TRBJ2-7, with TRBD1 matching over 8 bases. Germline V CDR1 and CDR2: KGHSH, LQKENI. Trimming at V came to 6 bases and at J to 3 bases, leaving 7 bases not matched to a gene. This CDR3 is 14 amino acids long. CDR3 protein: CASSPTGDNYEQYF. CDR3 DNA: TGTGCCAGCTCTCCGACAGGGGACAACTACGAGCAGTACTTC.